What follows is one T cell receptor (beta chain) and its context. Donors of Cohort 3 who recovered were those that had two negative PCRs, clearance, or symptom resolution. Per the authors' pipeline: The authors estimated nucleated cell counts from reference gene primer amplification. Produced via immunoSEQ multiplex PCR; TCRdb's table is partial and in-frame only. That table is the source of V, J and clone size, and D and trimming were worked out from the DNA. The sample has more than 300,000 clones, 88% seen once; the top ten hold approximately 1.2%. The sample comes from a study of blood T cell repertoires in COVID-19. Study at large: From T cells, B-cell-depleted T cells, or PBMCs came the material, which was cDNA or gDNA.

Germline V gene data show CDR1 as SGDLS and CDR2 as YYNGEE. With V trimmed by 0 bases and J by 7 bases, 10 bases remained unmatched. There are 17 residues in the CDR3. The sequencing sample was made of PBMCs or T cells enriched from blood (not recorded which). This TCR was sampled from a woman aged 18-35 years who had recovered from COVID-19. This chain links TRBV9 with TRBJ2-2, with 9 bases that match TRBD2. CDR3 region: CASSVGAGGLKDGELFF. The CDR3 coding sequence is TGTGCCAGCAGCGTAGGAGCGGGGGGATTAAAAGACGGGGAGCTGTTTTTT.